This T cell receptor (beta chain) derives from a study of T-cell reconstitution after alpha-beta-depleted transplantation in children. Study results and limitations: From newly produced T cells came most of the T-cell counts and diversity one year after transplant. Several hundred expanded graft clones reportedly were the source of alpha-beta T cells about two months after transplant. Surviving recipient T cells and thymic progenitors produced the high day-60 TCRbeta diversity seen in some patients.

In this sample, this clonotype turned up a few times. What it binds is unknown. Preparation of the TCRbeta library used unique molecular identifiers. TCRdb reprocessed the PCR reads with MiXCR, giving one entry per CDR3 protein. Of 200,000 to 300,000 distinct CDR3 sequences in the sample, about 26% are singletons; the top ten hold about 2.6%. The J segment lost 4 bases and the V segment lost 1 base, leaving 5 bases of the junction unmatched. The CDR3 has 16 amino acids. The germline gives CDR1 LNHNV, CDR2 YYDKDF (reference sequence). This TCR came from a girl aged 2 to 10 with Fanconi anemia, due to receive a stem cell transplant. The material sequenced was PBMCs, taken before TCRalphabeta/CD19-depleted stem cell transplant. The chain recombines TRBV15 with TRBJ1-3, with 9 bases identical to TRBD1. The CDR3 coding sequence is TGTGCCACCAGCAGAGGAAGGACAGGGGTAGGAAACACCATATATTTT. This translates into CATSRGRTGVGNTIYF.